This T cell receptor beta chain emerged from a study of CD8 T cells in Susac syndrome. With random hexamers, 0.5 to 1 ug RNA was reverse transcribed. The method of amplification for TCR beta CDR3 was immunoSEQ multiplex PCR, covering 54 Vbeta and 13 Jbeta. Via MiXCR, TCRdb re-called the immunoSEQ multiplex PCR reads, giving one row per CDR3 protein. The data show fewer than 300,000 distinct CDR3 sequences, approximately 84% seen once. The CDR3 covers 15 residues. V dropped 0 bases and J dropped 3; count of bases not matched to a gene: 6. CDR1 and CDR2 from the germline V gene are DFQATT and SNEGSKA (reference sequence).

The sequence was collected from a human donor with multiple sclerosis. The sequenced sample consisted of CD8+ T cells from PBMCs. V gene TRBV20-1 combines with J gene TRBJ2-7, with 9 nucleotides matching TRBD2. CDR3: CSARDLRTSDYEQYF. As DNA, the CDR3 is TGCAGTGCTAGAGATTTGCGGACTAGCGACTACGAGCAGTACTTC.